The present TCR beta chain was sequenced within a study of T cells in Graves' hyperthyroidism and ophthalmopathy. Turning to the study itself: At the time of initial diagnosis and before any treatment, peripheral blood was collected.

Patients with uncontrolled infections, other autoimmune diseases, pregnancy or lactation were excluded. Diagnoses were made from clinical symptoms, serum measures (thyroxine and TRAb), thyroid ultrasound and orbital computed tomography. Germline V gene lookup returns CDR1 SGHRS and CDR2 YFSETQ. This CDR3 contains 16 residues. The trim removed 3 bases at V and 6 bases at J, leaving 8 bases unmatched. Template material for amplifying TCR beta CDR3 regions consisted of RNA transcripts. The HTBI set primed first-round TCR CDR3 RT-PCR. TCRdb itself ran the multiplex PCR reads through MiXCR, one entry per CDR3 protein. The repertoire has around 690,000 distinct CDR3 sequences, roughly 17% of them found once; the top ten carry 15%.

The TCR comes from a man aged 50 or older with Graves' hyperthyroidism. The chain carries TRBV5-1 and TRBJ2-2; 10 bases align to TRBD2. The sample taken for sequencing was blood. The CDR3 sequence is CASSSEPSGRAGELFF. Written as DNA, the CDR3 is TGCGCCAGCAGCTCCGAGCCTAGCGGGAGAGCCGGGGAGCTGTTTTTT.